These T cell receptor beta chains were read from a single sample in a study of blood T cell repertoires in COVID-19. Libraries were prepared by immunoSEQ multiplex PCR; TCRdb keeps only in-frame clonotypes and omits some of them. Of tens of thousands of clones listed, roughly 90% are singletons. The sequenced sample was peripheral blood. The receptors were gathered from a human donor in a cohort sampled during active COVID-19. Each CDR3 is given with its conserved first and last residue. Each record gives: V gene, D gene, clone size, J gene, CDR3 protein, CDR3 DNA. A D gene is named only where the DNA matches it firmly. Clone size is given for some rows only: seen once, a few or many times, or a class if the clone is expanded.

v_call: TRBV13
d_call: -
clone_size: -
j_call: TRBJ1-6
cdr3_aa: CASSDKSNGGSNSPLHF
cdr3_nt: TGTGCCAGCAGCGATAAATCAAACGGGGGTTCGAATTCACCCCTCCACTTT

v_call: TRBV6-5
d_call: TRBD1
clone_size: -
j_call: TRBJ1-6
cdr3_aa: CASSLGPGQGNSPLHF
cdr3_nt: TGTGCCAGCAGTTTGGGACCGGGACAGGGGAATTCACCCCTCCACTTT

v_call: TRBV7-9
d_call: -
clone_size: -
j_call: TRBJ2-5
cdr3_aa: CASSLGEETQYF
cdr3_nt: TGTGCCAGCAGCTTAGGCGAAGAGACCCAGTACTTC

v_call: TRBV5-5
d_call: -
clone_size: -
j_call: TRBJ2-7
cdr3_aa: CASSWGGDSYEQYF
cdr3_nt: TGTGCCAGCAGTTGGGGGGGCGACTCCTACGAGCAGTACTTC

v_call: TRBV5-1
d_call: -
clone_size: -
j_call: TRBJ2-1
cdr3_aa: CASNPFGEGDYNEQFF
cdr3_nt: TGCGCCAGCAACCCCTTCGGGGAGGGGGATTACAATGAGCAGTTCTTC

v_call: TRBV10-1
d_call: TRBD2
clone_size: -
j_call: TRBJ2-1
cdr3_aa: CASSGRASGPFF
cdr3_nt: TGCGCCAGCAGTGGGCGGGCTAGCGGACCGTTCTTC

v_call: TRBV10-2
d_call: -
clone_size: -
j_call: TRBJ1-5
cdr3_aa: CASSERRDTNQPQHF
cdr3_nt: TGCGCCAGCAGTGAAAGAAGGGACACTAATCAGCCCCAGCATTTT

v_call: TRBV5-1
d_call: -
clone_size: -
j_call: TRBJ2-5
cdr3_aa: CASSLAGREGTQYF
cdr3_nt: TGCGCCAGCAGCTTGGCCGGGCGGGAAGGGACCCAGTACTTC

v_call: TRBV4-3
d_call: TRBD2
clone_size: -
j_call: TRBJ2-1
cdr3_aa: CASSRQAGGHNEQFF
cdr3_nt: TGCGCCAGCAGCCGTCAAGCGGGGGGTCACAATGAGCAGTTCTTC

v_call: TRBV9
d_call: TRBD2
clone_size: once
j_call: TRBJ2-7
cdr3_aa: CASSVATGGFSEQYF
cdr3_nt: TGTGCCAGCAGCGTAGCTACCGGGGGGTTTAGCGAGCAGTACTTC

v_call: TRBV5-8
d_call: -
clone_size: -
j_call: TRBJ2-7
cdr3_aa: CASSLEPGGPYEQYF
cdr3_nt: TGTGCCAGCAGCTTGGAACCCGGAGGCCCCTACGAGCAGTACTTC

v_call: TRBV27
d_call: -
clone_size: -
j_call: TRBJ2-3
cdr3_aa: CASSFSAPTDTQYF
cdr3_nt: TGTGCCAGCAGTTTTAGCGCCCCCACAGATACGCAGTATTTT

v_call: TRBV9
d_call: TRBD1
clone_size: -
j_call: TRBJ1-2
cdr3_aa: CASSVAGTGNYGYTF
cdr3_nt: TGTGCCAGCAGCGTAGCCGGGACAGGTAACTATGGCTACACCTTC

v_call: TRBV18
d_call: TRBD2
clone_size: -
j_call: TRBJ2-3
cdr3_aa: CASSRHSGGSTDTQYF
cdr3_nt: TGTGCCAGCTCACGCCATAGCGGGGGGAGCACAGATACGCAGTATTTT

v_call: TRBV6-2/TRBV6-3
d_call: -
clone_size: -
j_call: TRBJ2-7
cdr3_aa: CASSLTGGPYEQYF
cdr3_nt: TGTGCCAGCAGTCTGACAGGTGGGCCCTACGAGCAGTACTTC

v_call: TRBV6-5
d_call: -
clone_size: once
j_call: TRBJ1-2
cdr3_aa: CASSYSIGDFYGYTF
cdr3_nt: TGTGCCAGCAGTTACTCGATCGGGGACTTCTATGGCTACACCTTC

v_call: TRBV18
d_call: TRBD2
clone_size: -
j_call: TRBJ2-6
cdr3_aa: CASSPGGPNPSGANVLTF
cdr3_nt: TGTGCCAGCTCGCCGGGGGGGCCGAACCCCTCTGGGGCCAACGTCCTGACTTTC

v_call: TRBV28
d_call: TRBD1
clone_size: -
j_call: TRBJ1-1
cdr3_aa: CASSSPLDRAEAFF
cdr3_nt: TGTGCCAGCAGCTCCCCGCTGGACAGGGCTGAAGCTTTCTTT

v_call: TRBV28
d_call: -
clone_size: -
j_call: TRBJ1-5
cdr3_aa: CASRPPRGANQPQHF
cdr3_nt: TGTGCCAGCAGACCCCCAAGGGGTGCCAATCAGCCCCAGCATTTT

v_call: TRBV2
d_call: -
clone_size: -
j_call: TRBJ2-5
cdr3_aa: CASSEWGVEVETQYF
cdr3_nt: TGTGCCAGCAGTGAATGGGGGGTGGAGGTGGAGACCCAGTACTTC

v_call: TRBV18
d_call: -
clone_size: -
j_call: TRBJ2-3
cdr3_aa: CASSPMISSSTDTQYF
cdr3_nt: TGTGCCAGCTCACCTATGATTAGCTCTAGCACAGATACGCAGTATTTT

v_call: TRBV9
d_call: -
clone_size: -
j_call: TRBJ2-2
cdr3_aa: CASSPPVNTGELFF
cdr3_nt: TGTGCCAGCAGCCCCCCCGTGAACACCGGGGAGCTGTTTTTT

v_call: TRBV6-2/TRBV6-3
d_call: TRBD1
clone_size: -
j_call: TRBJ1-2
cdr3_aa: CASSGAGQGSGYTF
cdr3_nt: TGTGCCAGCAGTGGCGCGGGACAGGGGTCTGGCTACACCTTC

v_call: TRBV21-1
d_call: -
clone_size: -
j_call: TRBJ2-7
cdr3_aa: CARRFRTKPGAYEQYF
cdr3_nt: TGTGCCCGTCGATTTAGGACTAAACCGGGGGCCTACGAGCAGTACTTC

v_call: TRBV4-2
d_call: -
clone_size: -
j_call: TRBJ2-2
cdr3_aa: CASSQESAAGTGELFF
cdr3_nt: TGTGCCAGCAGCCAAGAATCAGCGGCCGGCACCGGGGAGCTGTTTTTT

v_call: TRBV3-1/TRBV3-2
d_call: TRBD2
clone_size: -
j_call: TRBJ2-3
cdr3_aa: CASSQGLAGGTDTQYF
cdr3_nt: TGTGCCAGCAGCCAAGGACTAGCGGGGGGCACAGATACGCAGTATTTT

v_call: TRBV27
d_call: -
clone_size: -
j_call: TRBJ2-7
cdr3_aa: CASSSVAGSGEQYF
cdr3_nt: TGTGCCAGCAGTTCGGTGGCAGGGTCCGGCGAGCAGTACTTC

v_call: TRBV11-2
d_call: -
clone_size: -
j_call: TRBJ2-1
cdr3_aa: CASSSQRYNEQFF
cdr3_nt: TGTGCCAGCAGCTCGCAGAGGTACAATGAGCAGTTCTTC

v_call: TRBV7-9
d_call: -
clone_size: -
j_call: TRBJ2-3
cdr3_aa: CASSWTGADTQYF
cdr3_nt: TGTGCCAGCAGCTGGACGGGGGCAGATACGCAGTATTTT

v_call: TRBV25-1
d_call: -
clone_size: -
j_call: TRBJ2-2
cdr3_aa: CASRTSATGELFF
cdr3_nt: TGTGCCAGCAGGACTAGTGCGACCGGGGAGCTGTTTTTT

v_call: TRBV4-1
d_call: TRBD1
clone_size: -
j_call: TRBJ1-3
cdr3_aa: CASSQDRGTGPSGNTIYF
cdr3_nt: TGCGCCAGCAGCCAAGATCGAGGGACAGGGCCCTCTGGAAACACCATATATTTT

v_call: TRBV7-8
d_call: -
clone_size: -
j_call: TRBJ1-5
cdr3_aa: CASSPDRSYSNQPQHF
cdr3_nt: TGTGCCAGCAGCCCAGACAGATCCTATAGCAATCAGCCCCAGCATTTT

v_call: TRBV27
d_call: TRBD1
clone_size: -
j_call: TRBJ1-6
cdr3_aa: CASSRGDRGGNSPLHF
cdr3_nt: TGTGCCAGCAGTCGGGGGGACAGGGGAGGGAATTCACCCCTCCACTTT

v_call: TRBV14
d_call: -
clone_size: -
j_call: TRBJ2-7
cdr3_aa: CASRRSGLSSYEQYF
cdr3_nt: TGTGCCAGCAGGCGAAGCGGGCTCAGCTCCTACGAGCAGTACTTC

v_call: TRBV5-6
d_call: -
clone_size: -
j_call: TRBJ2-2
cdr3_aa: CASSLAIDRRSSRELFF
cdr3_nt: TGTGCCAGCAGCTTGGCCATAGACAGGCGATCCAGCCGGGAGCTGTTTTTT

v_call: TRBV28
d_call: -
clone_size: -
j_call: TRBJ1-1
cdr3_aa: CASSATGNTEAFF
cdr3_nt: TGTGCCAGCAGCGCCACGGGGAACACTGAAGCTTTCTTT

v_call: TRBV10-3
d_call: TRBD2
clone_size: -
j_call: TRBJ2-3
cdr3_aa: CAISASTSGNADTQYF
cdr3_nt: TGTGCCATCAGTGCTTCGACTAGCGGGAATGCAGATACGCAGTATTTT

v_call: TRBV6-6
d_call: -
clone_size: -
j_call: TRBJ1-5
cdr3_aa: CASSPRAGDSNQPQHF
cdr3_nt: TGTGCCAGCAGTCCCAGGGCGGGAGATAGCAATCAGCCCCAGCATTTT

v_call: TRBV6-2/TRBV6-3
d_call: TRBD2
clone_size: -
j_call: TRBJ2-6
cdr3_aa: CASSYPGRGRPGANVLTF
cdr3_nt: TGTGCCAGCAGTTACCCGGGGAGGGGCAGGCCTGGGGCCAACGTCCTGACTTTC

v_call: TRBV5-5
d_call: TRBD1
clone_size: -
j_call: TRBJ2-5
cdr3_aa: CASRGQGSVGTQYF
cdr3_nt: TGTGCCAGCAGAGGACAGGGCTCAGTGGGGACCCAGTACTTC

v_call: TRBV19
d_call: -
clone_size: -
j_call: TRBJ1-2
cdr3_aa: CASSIYRDKGYGYTF
cdr3_nt: TGTGCCAGTAGTATATATCGGGACAAGGGCTATGGCTACACCTTC

v_call: TRBV19
d_call: TRBD1
clone_size: few
j_call: TRBJ2-7
cdr3_aa: CASSPQGQVHSYEQYF
cdr3_nt: TGTGCCAGTAGTCCACAGGGACAGGTGCACTCCTACGAGCAGTACTTC

v_call: TRBV28
d_call: -
clone_size: -
j_call: TRBJ1-4
cdr3_aa: CASSFRGKLFF
cdr3_nt: TGTGCCAGCAGCTTTAGGGGAAAACTGTTTTTT

v_call: TRBV6-5
d_call: TRBD2
clone_size: -
j_call: TRBJ2-1
cdr3_aa: CASSLAGANRQFF
cdr3_nt: TGTGCCAGCAGTCTAGCGGGGGCCAATAGGCAGTTCTTC

v_call: TRBV7-9
d_call: -
clone_size: -
j_call: TRBJ1-3
cdr3_aa: CASSPTSSGNTIYF
cdr3_nt: TGTGCCAGCAGCCCCACCAGCTCTGGAAACACCATATATTTT

v_call: TRBV7-9
d_call: -
clone_size: once
j_call: TRBJ1-4
cdr3_aa: CASSLGRGSNEKLFF
cdr3_nt: TGTGCCAGCAGCTTAGGAAGGGGATCTAATGAAAAACTGTTTTTT

v_call: TRBV7-6
d_call: -
clone_size: -
j_call: TRBJ1-1
cdr3_aa: CASSLGRYDTEAFF
cdr3_nt: TGTGCCAGCAGCTTAGGGAGATATGACACTGAAGCTTTCTTT

v_call: TRBV28
d_call: -
clone_size: -
j_call: TRBJ2-4
cdr3_aa: CASGPGAPKNIQYF
cdr3_nt: TGTGCCAGCGGGCCGGGAGCTCCCAAAAACATTCAGTACTTC

v_call: TRBV4-3
d_call: -
clone_size: -
j_call: TRBJ2-1
cdr3_aa: CASSQEPWTVYNEQFF
cdr3_nt: TGCGCCAGCAGCCAAGAGCCTTGGACTGTCTACAATGAGCAGTTCTTC

v_call: TRBV11-2
d_call: -
clone_size: once
j_call: TRBJ2-7
cdr3_aa: CASSIAGNQYEQYF
cdr3_nt: TGTGCCAGCAGTATTGCCGGGAACCAATACGAGCAGTACTTC

v_call: TRBV11-2
d_call: -
clone_size: few
j_call: TRBJ1-6
cdr3_aa: CASSLDGRNSPLHF
cdr3_nt: TGTGCCAGCAGCTTAGATGGGAGAAATTCACCCCTCCACTTT

v_call: TRBV12-3/TRBV12-4
d_call: TRBD2
clone_size: -
j_call: TRBJ2-3
cdr3_aa: CASSQLLAGVGEF
cdr3_nt: TGTGCCAGCAGCCAATTACTAGCGGGGGTAGGGGAATTT

v_call: TRBV7-8
d_call: -
clone_size: -
j_call: TRBJ2-1
cdr3_aa: CASSLEVRGSSYNEQFF
cdr3_nt: TGTGCCAGCAGCTTAGAAGTGCGGGGTAGCTCCTACAATGAGCAGTTCTTC

v_call: TRBV5-4
d_call: TRBD2
clone_size: once
j_call: TRBJ2-7
cdr3_aa: CASSPSTSGSSYEQYF
cdr3_nt: TGTGCCAGCAGCCCCTCGACTAGCGGGAGCTCCTACGAGCAGTACTTC